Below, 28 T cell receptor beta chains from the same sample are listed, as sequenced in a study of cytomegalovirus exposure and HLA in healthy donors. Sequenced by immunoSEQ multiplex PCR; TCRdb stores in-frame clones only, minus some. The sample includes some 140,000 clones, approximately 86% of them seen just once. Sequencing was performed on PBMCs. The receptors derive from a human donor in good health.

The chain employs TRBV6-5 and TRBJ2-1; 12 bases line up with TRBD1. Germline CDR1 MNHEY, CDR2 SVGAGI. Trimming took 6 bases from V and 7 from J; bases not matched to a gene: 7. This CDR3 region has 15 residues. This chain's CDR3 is CASSPGTGGRNEQFF. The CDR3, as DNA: TGTGCCAGCAGCCCTGGGACAGGGGGCAGGAATGAGCAGTTCTTC.

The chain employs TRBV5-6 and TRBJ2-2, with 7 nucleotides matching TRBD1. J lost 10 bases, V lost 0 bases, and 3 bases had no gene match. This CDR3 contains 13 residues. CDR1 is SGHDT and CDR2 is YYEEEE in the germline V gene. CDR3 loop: CASSLDRGLELFF. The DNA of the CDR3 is TGTGCCAGCAGCTTGGACAGGGGCCTGGAGCTGTTTTTT.

The CDR3, as DNA: TGCGCCAGCAGCCCACAGGGGCGAGGTGAAAAACTGTTTTTT. It yields the protein CASSPQGRGEKLFF. The rearrangement joins TRBV4-3 to TRBJ1-4, with 7 bases matching TRBD1. The CDR3 length is 14 residues. CDR1 is LGHNA, CDR2 YSLEER, per germline. V shed 4 bases and J 7 bases; nucleotides not matched to a gene: 6.

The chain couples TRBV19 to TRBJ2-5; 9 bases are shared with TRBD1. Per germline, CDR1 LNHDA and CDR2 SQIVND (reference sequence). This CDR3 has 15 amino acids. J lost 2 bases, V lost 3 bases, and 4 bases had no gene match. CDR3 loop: CASSMKGTGQETQYF. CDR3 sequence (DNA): TGTGCCAGTAGTATGAAGGGGACAGGGCAAGAGACCCAGTACTTC.

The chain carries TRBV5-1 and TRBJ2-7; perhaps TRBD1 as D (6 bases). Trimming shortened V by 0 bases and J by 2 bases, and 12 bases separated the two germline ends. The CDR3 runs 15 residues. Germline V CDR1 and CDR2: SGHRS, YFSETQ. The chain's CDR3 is CASSLGTGLTYEQYF. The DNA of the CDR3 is TGCGCCAGCAGCTTGGGTACAGGGTTGACCTACGAGCAGTACTTC.

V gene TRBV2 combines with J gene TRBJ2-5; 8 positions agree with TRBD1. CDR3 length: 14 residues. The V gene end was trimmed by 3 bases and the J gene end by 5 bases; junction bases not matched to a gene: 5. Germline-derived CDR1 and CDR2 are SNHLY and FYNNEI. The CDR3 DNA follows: TGTGCCAGCAGTGAGGACAGGGTGTGGGAGACCCAGTACTTC. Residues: CASSEDRVWETQYF.

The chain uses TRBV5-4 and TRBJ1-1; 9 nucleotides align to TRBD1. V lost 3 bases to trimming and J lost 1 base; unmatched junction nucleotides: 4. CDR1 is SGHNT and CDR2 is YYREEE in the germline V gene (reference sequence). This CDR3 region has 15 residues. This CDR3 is CASSWGQGKNTEAFF. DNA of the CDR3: TGTGCCAGCAGCTGGGGACAGGGAAAGAACACTGAAGCTTTCTTT.

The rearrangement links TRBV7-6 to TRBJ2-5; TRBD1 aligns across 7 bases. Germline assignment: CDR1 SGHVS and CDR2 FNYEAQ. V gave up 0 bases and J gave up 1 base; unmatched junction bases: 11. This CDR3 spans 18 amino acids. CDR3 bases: TGTGCCAGCAGCTTAGCGCAAGGACAGGTCGAACTCCAAGAGACCCAGTACTTC. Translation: CASSLAQGQVELQETQYF.

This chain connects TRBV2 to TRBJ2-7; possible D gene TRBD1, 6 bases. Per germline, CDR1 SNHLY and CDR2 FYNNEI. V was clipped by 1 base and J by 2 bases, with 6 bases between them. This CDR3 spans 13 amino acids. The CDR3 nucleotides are TGTGCCAGCAGTGAAGAGGGGGCCTACGAGCAGTACTTC. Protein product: CASSEEGAYEQYF.

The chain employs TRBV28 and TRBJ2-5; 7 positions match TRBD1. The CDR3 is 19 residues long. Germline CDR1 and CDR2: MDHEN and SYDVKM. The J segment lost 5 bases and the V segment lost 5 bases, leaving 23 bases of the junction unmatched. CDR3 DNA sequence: TGTGCCAGCAGTCTAACAGGGGAGCAGGCCTATCAAGCGTGGGAGACCCAGTACTTC. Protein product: CASSLTGEQAYQAWETQYF.

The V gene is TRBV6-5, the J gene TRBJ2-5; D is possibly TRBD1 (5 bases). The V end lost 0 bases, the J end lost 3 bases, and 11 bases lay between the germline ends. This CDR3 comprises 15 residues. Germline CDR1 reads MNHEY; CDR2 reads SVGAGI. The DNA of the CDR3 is TGTGCCAGCAGTTACTCGCGGACAACGAAAGAGACCCAGTACTTC. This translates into CASSYSRTTKETQYF.

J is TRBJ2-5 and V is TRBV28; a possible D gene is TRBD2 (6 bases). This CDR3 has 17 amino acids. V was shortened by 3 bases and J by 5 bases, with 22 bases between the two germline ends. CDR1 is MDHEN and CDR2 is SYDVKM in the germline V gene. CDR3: CASSFSDLVGGRETQYF. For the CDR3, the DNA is TGTGCCAGCAGTTTTTCCGATTTAGTGGGAGGTAGGGAGACCCAGTACTTC. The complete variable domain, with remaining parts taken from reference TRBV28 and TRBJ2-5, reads DVKVTQSSRYLVKRTGEKVFLECVQDMDHENMFWYRQDPGLGLRLIYFSYDVKMKEKGDIPEGYSVSREKKERFSLILESASTNQTSMYLCASSFSDLVGGRETQYFGPGTRLLVL.

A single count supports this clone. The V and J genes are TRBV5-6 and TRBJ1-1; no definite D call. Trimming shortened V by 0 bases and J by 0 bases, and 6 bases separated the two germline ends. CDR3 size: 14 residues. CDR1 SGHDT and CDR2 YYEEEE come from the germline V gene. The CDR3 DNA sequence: TGTGCCAGCAGCTTGGGAACAGTGAACACTGAAGCTTTCTTT. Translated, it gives CASSLGTVNTEAFF.

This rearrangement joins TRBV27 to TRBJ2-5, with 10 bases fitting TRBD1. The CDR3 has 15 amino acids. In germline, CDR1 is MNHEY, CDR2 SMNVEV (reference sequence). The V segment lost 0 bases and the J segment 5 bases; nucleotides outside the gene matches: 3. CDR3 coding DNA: TGTGCCAGCAGTTTATCCGAGGGACAGGGGGAGACCCAGTACTTC. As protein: CASSLSEGQGETQYF.

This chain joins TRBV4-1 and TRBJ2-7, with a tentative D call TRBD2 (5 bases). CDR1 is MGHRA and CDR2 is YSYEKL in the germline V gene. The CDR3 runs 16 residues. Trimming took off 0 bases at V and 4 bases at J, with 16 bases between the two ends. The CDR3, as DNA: TGCGCCAGCAGCCAAGACAGAGCCCGGCCGGGATACGAGCAGTACTTC. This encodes CASSQDRARPGYEQYF.

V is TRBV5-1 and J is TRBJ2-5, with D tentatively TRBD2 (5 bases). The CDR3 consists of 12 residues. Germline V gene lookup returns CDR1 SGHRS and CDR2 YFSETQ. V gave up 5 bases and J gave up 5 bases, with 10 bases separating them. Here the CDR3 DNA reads TGCGCCAGCAGACTGGACTCCGAGACCCAGTACTTC. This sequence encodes CASRLDSETQYF.

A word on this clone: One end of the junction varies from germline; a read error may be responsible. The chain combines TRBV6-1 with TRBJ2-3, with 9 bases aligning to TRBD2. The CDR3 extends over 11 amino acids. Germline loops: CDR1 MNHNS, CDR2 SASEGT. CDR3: CASTPGTSQVF. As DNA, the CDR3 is TGTGCCAGCACCCCTGGGACTAGCCAAGTTTTT.

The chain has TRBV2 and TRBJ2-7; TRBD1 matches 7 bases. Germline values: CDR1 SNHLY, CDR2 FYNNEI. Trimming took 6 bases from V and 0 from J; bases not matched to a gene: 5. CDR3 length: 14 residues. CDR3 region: CASREQGSSYEQYF. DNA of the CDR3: TGTGCCAGCAGAGAACAGGGGAGCTCCTACGAGCAGTACTTC.

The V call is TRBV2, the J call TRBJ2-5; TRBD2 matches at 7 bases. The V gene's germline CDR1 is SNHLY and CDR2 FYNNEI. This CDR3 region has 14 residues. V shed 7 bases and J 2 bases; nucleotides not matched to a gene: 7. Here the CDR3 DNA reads TGTGCCAGCACGGCTAGCGGAATGCAAGAGACCCAGTACTTC. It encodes CASTASGMQETQYF.

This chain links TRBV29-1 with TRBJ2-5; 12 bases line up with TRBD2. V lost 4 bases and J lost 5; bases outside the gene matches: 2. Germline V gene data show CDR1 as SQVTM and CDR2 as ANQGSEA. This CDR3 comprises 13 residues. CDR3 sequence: CSVVTSGSETQYF. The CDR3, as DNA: TGCAGCGTTGTGACTAGCGGGAGTGAGACCCAGTACTTC.

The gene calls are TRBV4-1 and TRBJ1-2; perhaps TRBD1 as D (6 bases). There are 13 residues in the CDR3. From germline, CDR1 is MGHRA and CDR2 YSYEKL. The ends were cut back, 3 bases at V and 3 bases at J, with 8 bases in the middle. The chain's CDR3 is CASSQDRDYGYTF. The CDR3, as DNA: TGCGCCAGCAGCCAGGACAGAGACTATGGCTACACCTTC.

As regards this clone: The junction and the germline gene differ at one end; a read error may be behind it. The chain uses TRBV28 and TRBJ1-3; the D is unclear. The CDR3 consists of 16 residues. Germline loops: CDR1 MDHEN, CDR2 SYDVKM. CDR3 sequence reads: CASSLGSDTLGPTGDF. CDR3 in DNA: TGTGCCAGCAGTTTGGGCTCAGATACACTCGGCCCCACCGGGGATTTT.

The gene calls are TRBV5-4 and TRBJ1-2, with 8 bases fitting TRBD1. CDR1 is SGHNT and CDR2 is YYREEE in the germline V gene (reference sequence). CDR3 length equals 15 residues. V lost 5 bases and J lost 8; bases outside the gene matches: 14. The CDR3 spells CASRFPDRVERGYTF. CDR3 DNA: TGTGCCAGCAGGTTTCCGGACAGGGTCGAACGAGGCTACACCTTC.

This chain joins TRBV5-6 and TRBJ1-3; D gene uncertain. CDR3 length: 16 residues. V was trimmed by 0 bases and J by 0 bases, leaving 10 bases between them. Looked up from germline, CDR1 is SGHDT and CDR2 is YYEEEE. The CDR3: CASSLGTFSSGNTIYF. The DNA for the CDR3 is TGTGCCAGCAGCTTGGGGACTTTTTCCTCTGGAAACACCATATATTTT.

The CDR3 DNA sequence: TGTGCCAGCAGTTTCCAGGGGTTGGGGCAAGAGACCCAGTACTTC. This translates into CASSFQGLGQETQYF. The rearrangement joins TRBV28 to TRBJ2-5, with D tentatively TRBD1 (6 bases). This CDR3 has 15 amino acids. Trimming shortened V by 3 bases and J by 2 bases, and 13 bases separated the two germline ends. The V gene's germline CDR1 is MDHEN and CDR2 SYDVKM.

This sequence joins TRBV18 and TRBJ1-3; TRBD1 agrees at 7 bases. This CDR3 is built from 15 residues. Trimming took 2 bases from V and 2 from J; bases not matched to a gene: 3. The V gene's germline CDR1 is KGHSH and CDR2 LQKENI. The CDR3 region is CASSPVDRAGNTIYF. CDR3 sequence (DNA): TGTGCCAGCTCACCAGTCGACAGGGCTGGAAACACCATATATTTT. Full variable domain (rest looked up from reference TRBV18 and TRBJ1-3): NAGVMQNPRHLVRRRGQEARLRCSPMKGHSHVYWYRQLPEEGLKFMVYLQKENIIDESGMPKERFSAEFPKEGPSILRIQQVVRGDSAAYFCASSPVDRAGNTIYFGEGSWLTVV.

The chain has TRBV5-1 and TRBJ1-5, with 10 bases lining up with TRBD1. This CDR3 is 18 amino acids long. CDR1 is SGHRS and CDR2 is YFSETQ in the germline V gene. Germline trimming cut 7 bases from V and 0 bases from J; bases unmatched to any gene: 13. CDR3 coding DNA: TGCGCCAGCGTTCCGGAGGGGACAGGGGCTTATAGCAATCAGCCCCAGCATTTT. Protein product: CASVPEGTGAYSNQPQHF.

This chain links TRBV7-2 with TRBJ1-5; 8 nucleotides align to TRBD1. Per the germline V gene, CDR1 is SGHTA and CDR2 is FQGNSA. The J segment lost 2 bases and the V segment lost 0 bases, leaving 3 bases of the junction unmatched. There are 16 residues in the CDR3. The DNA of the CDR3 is TGTGCCAGCAGCTTAGCCCCGGACAGGGGCAATCAGCCCCAGCATTTT. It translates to CASSLAPDRGNQPQHF. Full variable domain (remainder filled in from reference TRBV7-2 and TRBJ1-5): GAGVSQSPSNKVTEKGKDVELRCDPISGHTALYWYRQSLGQGLEFLIYFQGNSAPDKSGLPSDRFSAERTGGSVSTLTIQRTQQEDSAVYLCASSLAPDRGNQPQHFGDGTRLSIL.